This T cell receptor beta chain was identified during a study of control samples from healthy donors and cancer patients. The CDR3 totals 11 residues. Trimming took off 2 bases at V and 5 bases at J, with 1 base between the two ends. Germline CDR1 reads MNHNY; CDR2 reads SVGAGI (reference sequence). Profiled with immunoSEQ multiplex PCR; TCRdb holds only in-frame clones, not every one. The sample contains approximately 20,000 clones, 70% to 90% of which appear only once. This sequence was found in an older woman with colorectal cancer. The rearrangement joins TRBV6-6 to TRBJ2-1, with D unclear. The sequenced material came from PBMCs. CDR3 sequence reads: CASSYNNEQFF. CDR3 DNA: TGTGCCAGCAGTTACAACAATGAGCAGTTCTTC.